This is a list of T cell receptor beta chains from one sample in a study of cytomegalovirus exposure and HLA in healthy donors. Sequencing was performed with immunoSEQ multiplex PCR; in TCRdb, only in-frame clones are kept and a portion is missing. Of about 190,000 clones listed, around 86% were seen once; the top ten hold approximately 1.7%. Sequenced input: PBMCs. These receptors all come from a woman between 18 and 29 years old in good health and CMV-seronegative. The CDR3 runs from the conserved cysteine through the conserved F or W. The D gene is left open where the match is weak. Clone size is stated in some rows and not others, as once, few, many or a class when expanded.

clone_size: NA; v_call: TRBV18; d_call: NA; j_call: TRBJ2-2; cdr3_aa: CASSPWTRGDGTGELFF; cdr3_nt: TGTGCCAGCTCACCCTGGACGCGGGGTGATGGAACCGGGGAGCTGTTTTTT
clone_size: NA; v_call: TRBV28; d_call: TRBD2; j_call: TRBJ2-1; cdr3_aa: CASRPSGRGFNEQFF; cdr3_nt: TGTGCCAGCCGTCCAAGCGGGAGGGGATTCAATGAGCAGTTCTTC
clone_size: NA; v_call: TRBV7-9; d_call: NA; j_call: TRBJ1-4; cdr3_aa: CASSSGGREYEKLFF; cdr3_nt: TGTGCCAGCAGCTCTGGAGGGCGCGAATATGAAAAACTGTTTTTT
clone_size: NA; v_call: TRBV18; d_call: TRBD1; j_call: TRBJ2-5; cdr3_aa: CASSPTGQGRETQYF; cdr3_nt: TGTGCCAGCTCACCAACGGGACAGGGGCGAGAGACCCAGTACTTC
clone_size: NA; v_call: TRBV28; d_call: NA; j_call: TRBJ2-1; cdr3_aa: CASSLGLYNEQFF; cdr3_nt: TGTGCCAGCAGTTTAGGGCTGTACAATGAGCAGTTCTTC
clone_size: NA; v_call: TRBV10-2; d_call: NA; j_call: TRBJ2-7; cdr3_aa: CASSAEGSGYDEQYF; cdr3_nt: TGCGCCAGCAGCGCAGAAGGGAGCGGCTACGACGAGCAGTACTTC
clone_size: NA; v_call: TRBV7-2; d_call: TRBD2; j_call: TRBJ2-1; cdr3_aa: CASSFGGANNNEQFF; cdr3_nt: TGTGCCAGCAGCTTCGGGGGGGCGAACAACAATGAGCAGTTCTTC
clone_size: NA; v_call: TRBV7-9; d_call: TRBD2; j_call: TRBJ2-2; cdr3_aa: CASSVGASGSNIGELFF; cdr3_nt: TGTGCCAGCAGCGTAGGGGCTAGCGGGAGTAACATCGGGGAGCTGTTTTTT
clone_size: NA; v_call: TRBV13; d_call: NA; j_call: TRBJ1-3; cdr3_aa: CASSLGASGNTIYF; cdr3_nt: TGTGCCAGCAGCTTAGGGGCCTCTGGAAACACCATATATTTT
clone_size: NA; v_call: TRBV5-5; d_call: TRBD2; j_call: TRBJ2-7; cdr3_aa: CASSLVGGTTYEQYF; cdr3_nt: TGTGCCAGCAGCTTGGTTGGAGGGACTACCTACGAGCAGTACTTC
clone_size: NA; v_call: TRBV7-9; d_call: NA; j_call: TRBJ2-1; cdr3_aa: CASSRGQYYNEQFF; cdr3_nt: TGTGCCAGCAGTCGTGGACAGTATTACAATGAGCAGTTCTTC
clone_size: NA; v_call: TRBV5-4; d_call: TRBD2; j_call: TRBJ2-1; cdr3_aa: CASSLGTSGNLYNEQFF; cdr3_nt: TGTGCCAGCAGCTTGGGGACTAGCGGGAATTTATACAATGAGCAGTTCTTC
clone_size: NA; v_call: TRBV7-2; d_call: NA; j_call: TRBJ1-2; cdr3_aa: CASSFRTASLF; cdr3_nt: TGTGCCAGCAGCTTCCGGACAGCCAGCCTCTTC
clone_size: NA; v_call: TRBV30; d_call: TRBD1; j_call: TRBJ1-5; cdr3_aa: CAWSFDRAYQPQHF; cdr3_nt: TGTGCCTGGAGTTTCGACAGGGCCTATCAGCCCCAGCATTTT
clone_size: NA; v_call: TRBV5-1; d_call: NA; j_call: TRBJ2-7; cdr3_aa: CASSLPSVNLWEQYF; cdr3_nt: TGCGCCAGCAGCCTCCCTAGCGTGAACCTTTGGGAGCAGTACTTC
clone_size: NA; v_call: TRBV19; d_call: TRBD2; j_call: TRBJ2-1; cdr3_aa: CATLTSGRISEQFF; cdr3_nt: TGTGCCACCTTGACTAGCGGGAGAATCAGTGAGCAGTTCTTC
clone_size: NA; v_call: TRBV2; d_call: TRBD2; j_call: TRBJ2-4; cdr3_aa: CASLGLAGNIQYF; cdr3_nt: TGTGCCAGCCTGGGACTAGCAGGGAACATTCAGTACTTC
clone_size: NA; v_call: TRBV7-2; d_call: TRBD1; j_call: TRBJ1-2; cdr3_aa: CASSLAQGNYGYTF; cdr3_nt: TGTGCCAGCAGCTTAGCACAGGGGAACTATGGCTACACCTTC
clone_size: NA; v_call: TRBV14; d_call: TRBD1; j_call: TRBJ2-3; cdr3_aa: CASSQNRGVVTDTQYF; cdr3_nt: TGTGCCAGCAGCCAGAACAGGGGGGTTGTTACAGATACGCAGTATTTT
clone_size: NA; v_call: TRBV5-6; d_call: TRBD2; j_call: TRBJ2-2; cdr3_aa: CASSLWLAGVSTGELFF; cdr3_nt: TGTGCCAGCAGCTTGTGGCTAGCGGGGGTTAGCACCGGGGAGCTGTTTTTT
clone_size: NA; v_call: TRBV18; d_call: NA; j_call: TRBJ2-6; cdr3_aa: CASSPSTARGGANVLTF; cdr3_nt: TGTGCCAGCTCACCAAGTACGGCTCGCGGTGGGGCCAACGTCCTGACTTTC
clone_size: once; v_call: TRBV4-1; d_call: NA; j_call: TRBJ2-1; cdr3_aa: CASSLRGPSSYNEQFF; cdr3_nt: TGCGCCAGCAGCCTCCGAGGCCCTAGCTCCTACAATGAGCAGTTCTTC
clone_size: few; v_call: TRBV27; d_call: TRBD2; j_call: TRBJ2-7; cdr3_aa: CASSSYGGDEQYF; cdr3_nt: TGTGCCAGCAGCTCTTATGGGGGGGACGAGCAGTACTTC
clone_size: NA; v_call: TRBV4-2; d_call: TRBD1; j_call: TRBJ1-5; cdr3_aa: CASSHLARDRRYGSNQPQHF; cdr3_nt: TGTGCCAGCAGCCACCTAGCCCGGGACAGAAGATATGGTAGCAATCAGCCCCAGCATTTT
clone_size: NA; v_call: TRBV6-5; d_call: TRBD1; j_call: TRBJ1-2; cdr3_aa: CASSSPGQNNYGYTF; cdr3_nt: TGTGCCAGCAGTTCACCGGGACAGAATAACTATGGCTACACCTTC
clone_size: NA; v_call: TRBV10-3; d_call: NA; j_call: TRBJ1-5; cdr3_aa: CAISGGRGSEPQHF; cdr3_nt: TGTGCCATCAGTGGGGGGCGAGGGTCTGAGCCCCAGCATTTT
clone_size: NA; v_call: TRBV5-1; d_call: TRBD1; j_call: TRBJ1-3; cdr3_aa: CASSLQGAGNTIYF; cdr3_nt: TGCGCCAGCAGCTTGCAGGGGGCAGGAAACACCATATATTTT
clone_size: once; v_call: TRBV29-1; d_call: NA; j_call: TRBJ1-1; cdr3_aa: CSVEDLGGADSEAFF; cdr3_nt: TGCAGCGTTGAAGATCTTGGAGGGGCGGACTCTGAAGCTTTCTTT
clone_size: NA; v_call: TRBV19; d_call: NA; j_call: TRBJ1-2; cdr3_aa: CASSMGGTPNYGYTF; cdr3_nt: TGTGCCAGTAGTATGGGAGGGACCCCTAACTATGGCTACACCTTC
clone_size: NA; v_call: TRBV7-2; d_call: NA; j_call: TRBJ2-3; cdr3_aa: CASTVGEGVDTQYF; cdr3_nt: TGTGCCAGCACCGTAGGGGAGGGGGTCGATACGCAGTATTTT
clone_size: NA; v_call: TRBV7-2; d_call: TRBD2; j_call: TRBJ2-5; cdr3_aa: CASSLSSSSGQETQYF; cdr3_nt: TGTGCCAGCAGCTTAAGCTCCTCTAGCGGGCAAGAGACCCAGTACTTC
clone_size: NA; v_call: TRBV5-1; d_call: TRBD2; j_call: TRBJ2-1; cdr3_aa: CASSLDLAGGLNEQFF; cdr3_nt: TGCGCCAGCAGCTTGGATCTAGCGGGGGGGCTAAATGAGCAGTTCTTC
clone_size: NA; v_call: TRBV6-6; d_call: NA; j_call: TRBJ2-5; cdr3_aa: CASSSLEGGETQYF; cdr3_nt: TGTGCCAGCAGTTCCCTGGAAGGAGGGGAGACCCAGTACTTC
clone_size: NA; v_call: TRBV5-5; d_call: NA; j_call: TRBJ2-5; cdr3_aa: CASSLAGGGSKETQYF; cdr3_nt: TGTGCCAGCAGCTTGGCCGGGGGAGGCTCAAAAGAGACCCAGTACTTC
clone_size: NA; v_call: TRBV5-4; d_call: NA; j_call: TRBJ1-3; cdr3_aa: CASSFTSSGNTIYF; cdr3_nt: TGTGCCAGCAGCTTTACTTCTTCTGGAAACACCATATATTTT
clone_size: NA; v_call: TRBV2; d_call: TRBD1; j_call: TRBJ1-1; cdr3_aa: CASSSLGTGWKTEAFF; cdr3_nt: TGTGCCAGCAGCTCCTTGGGGACAGGCTGGAAAACTGAAGCTTTCTTT
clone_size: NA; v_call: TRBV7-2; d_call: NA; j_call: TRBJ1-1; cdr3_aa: CASSQSGGVNTEAFF; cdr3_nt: TGTGCCAGCAGCCAGTCTGGGGGCGTGAACACTGAAGCTTTCTTT
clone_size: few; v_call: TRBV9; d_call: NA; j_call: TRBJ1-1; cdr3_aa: CASSAPTGNTEAFF; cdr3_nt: TGTGCCAGCAGCGCACCTACAGGGAACACTGAAGCTTTCTTT
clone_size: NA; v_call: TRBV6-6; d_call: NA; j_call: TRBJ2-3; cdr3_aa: CASSYSGVSTDTQYF; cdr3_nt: TGTGCCAGCAGTTACTCAGGGGTTAGCACAGATACGCAGTATTTT
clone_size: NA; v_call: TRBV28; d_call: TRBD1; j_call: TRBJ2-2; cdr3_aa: CASSSYRRTGKTGELFF; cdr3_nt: TGTGCCAGCAGTTCCTACCGCCGGACAGGGAAGACCGGGGAGCTGTTTTTT
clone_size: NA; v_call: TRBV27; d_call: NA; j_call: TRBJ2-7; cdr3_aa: CASSWDGGYEYF; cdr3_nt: TGTGCCAGCAGTTGGGACGGGGGATATGAGTACTTC
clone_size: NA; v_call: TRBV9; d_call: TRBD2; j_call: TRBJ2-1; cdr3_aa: CASSVAGLAVNEQFF; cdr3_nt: TGTGCCAGCAGCGTAGCGGGACTAGCGGTAAATGAGCAGTTCTTC
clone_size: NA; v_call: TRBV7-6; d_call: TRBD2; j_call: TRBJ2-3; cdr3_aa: CASSSNKTSGRALGDTQYF; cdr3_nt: TGTGCCAGCAGCTCCAACAAGACTAGCGGGAGGGCCCTCGGGGATACGCAGTATTTT
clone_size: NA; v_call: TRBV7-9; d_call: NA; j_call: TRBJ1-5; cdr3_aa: CASSLGGLQPQHF; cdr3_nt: TGTGCCAGCAGCCTAGGAGGGCTTCAGCCCCAGCATTTT
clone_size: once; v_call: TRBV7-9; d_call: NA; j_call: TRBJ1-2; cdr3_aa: CASSSETGPYGYTF; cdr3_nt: TGTGCCAGCAGCTCGGAGACAGGCCCCTATGGCTACACCTTC
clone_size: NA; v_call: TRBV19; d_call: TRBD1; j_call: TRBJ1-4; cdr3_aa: CASSPQDRGVDEKLFF; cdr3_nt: TGTGCCAGTAGTCCCCAAGACAGGGGGGTGGACGAAAAACTGTTTTTT
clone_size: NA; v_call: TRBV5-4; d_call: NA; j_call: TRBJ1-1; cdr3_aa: CASNWRGSTEAFF; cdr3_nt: TGTGCCAGCAACTGGAGAGGCTCCACTGAAGCTTTCTTT
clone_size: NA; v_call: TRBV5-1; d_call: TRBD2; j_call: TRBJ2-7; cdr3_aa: CASSPGLAEQTYEQYF; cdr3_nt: TGCGCCAGCAGCCCAGGACTAGCTGAACAGACCTACGAGCAGTACTTC
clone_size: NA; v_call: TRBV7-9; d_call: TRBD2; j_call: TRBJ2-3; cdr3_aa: CASSSLSGRKGTTDTQYF; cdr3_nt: TGTGCCAGCAGCTCTCTTAGCGGGAGAAAAGGGACCACAGATACGCAGTATTTT
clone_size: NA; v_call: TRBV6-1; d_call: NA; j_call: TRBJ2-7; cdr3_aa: CASSERGRGSYERYF; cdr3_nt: TGTGCCAGCAGTGAACGGGGGAGGGGGTCCTACGAGCGGTACTTC
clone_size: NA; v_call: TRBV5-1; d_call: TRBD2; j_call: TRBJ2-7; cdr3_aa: CASSWGTSGFYEQYF; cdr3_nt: TGCGCCAGCAGCTGGGGGACTAGCGGGTTCTACGAGCAGTACTTC
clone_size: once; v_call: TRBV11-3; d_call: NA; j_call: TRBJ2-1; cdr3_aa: CASSRLVNEQFF; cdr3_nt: TGTGCCAGCAGCAGACTAGTAAATGAGCAGTTCTTC
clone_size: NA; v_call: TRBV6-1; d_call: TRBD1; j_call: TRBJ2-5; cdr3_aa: CASSEVRGGAFGETQYF; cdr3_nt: TGTGCCAGCAGTGAAGTAAGAGGGGGCGCGTTTGGGGAGACCCAGTACTTC
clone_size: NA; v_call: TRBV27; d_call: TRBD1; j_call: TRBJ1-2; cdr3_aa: CASSNSPGRGRSGYTF; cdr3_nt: TGTGCCAGCAGTAATTCGCCGGGCAGGGGGAGGAGTGGCTACACCTTC
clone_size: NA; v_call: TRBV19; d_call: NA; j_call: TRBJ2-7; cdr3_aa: CASKGGASYEQYF; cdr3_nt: TGTGCCAGTAAGGGGGGGGCCTCCTACGAGCAGTACTTC